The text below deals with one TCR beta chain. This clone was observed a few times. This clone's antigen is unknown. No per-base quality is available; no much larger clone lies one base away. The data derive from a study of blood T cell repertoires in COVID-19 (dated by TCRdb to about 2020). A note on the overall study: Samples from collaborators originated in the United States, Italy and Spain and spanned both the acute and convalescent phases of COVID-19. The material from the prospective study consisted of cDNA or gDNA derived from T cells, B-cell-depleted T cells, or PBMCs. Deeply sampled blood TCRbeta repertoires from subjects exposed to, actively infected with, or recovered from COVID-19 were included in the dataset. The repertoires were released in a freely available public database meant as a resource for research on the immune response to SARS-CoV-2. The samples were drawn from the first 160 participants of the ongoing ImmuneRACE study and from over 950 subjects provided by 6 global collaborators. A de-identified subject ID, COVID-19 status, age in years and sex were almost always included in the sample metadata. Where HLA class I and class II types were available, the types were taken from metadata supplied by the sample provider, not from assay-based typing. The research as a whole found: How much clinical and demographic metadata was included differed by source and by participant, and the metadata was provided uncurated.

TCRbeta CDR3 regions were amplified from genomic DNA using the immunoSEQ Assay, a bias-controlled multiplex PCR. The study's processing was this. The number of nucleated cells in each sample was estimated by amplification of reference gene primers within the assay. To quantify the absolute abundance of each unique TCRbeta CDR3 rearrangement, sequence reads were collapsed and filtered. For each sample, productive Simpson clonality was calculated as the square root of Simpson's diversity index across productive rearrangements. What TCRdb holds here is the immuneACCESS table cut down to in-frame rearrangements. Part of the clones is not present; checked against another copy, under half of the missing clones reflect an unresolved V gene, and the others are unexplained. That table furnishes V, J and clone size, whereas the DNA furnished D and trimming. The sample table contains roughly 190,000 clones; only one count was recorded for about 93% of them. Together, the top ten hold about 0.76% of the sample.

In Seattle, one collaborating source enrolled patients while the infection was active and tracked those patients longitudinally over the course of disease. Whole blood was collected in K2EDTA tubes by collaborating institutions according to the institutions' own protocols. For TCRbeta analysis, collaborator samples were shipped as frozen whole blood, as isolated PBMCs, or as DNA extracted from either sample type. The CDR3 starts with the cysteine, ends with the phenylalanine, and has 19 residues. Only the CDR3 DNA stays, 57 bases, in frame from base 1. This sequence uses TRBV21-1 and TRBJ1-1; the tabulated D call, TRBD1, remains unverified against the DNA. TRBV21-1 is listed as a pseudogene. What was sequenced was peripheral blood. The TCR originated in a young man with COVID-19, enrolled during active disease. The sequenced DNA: TGTGCCAGCGGGTCCGGGACAGGGAGGACCCCAGACATGAACACTGAAGCTTTCTTT. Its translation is CASGSGTGRTPDMNTEAFF.